A selection of T cell receptor beta chains follows, all from one sample in a study of T cells in Graves' hyperthyroidism and ophthalmopathy. MiXCR, applied by TCRdb to the multiplex PCR reads, yields one record per CDR3 protein. Among hundreds of thousands of distinct CDR3 sequences listed, roughly 13% were seen once. The sample taken for sequencing was blood. Receptors were obtained from a man aged 45-65 years with Graves' ophthalmopathy. Each CDR3 is given with its conserved first and last residue. D genes are given only for firm matches. The size of a clone is reported for some rows only, either as once, few or many, or as a class for expanded clones.

j_call: TRBJ2-7; v_call: TRBV9; d_call: .; clone_size: many; cdr3_nt: TGTGCCAGCAGCGTACAGGACGGGAGCTCCTACGAGCAGTACTTC; cdr3_aa: CASSVQDGSSYEQYF
j_call: TRBJ2-1; v_call: TRBV6-1; d_call: TRBD2; clone_size: many; cdr3_nt: TGTGCCAGCAGTGCCGGGACTAGCGGGAGACATGAGCAGTTCTTC; cdr3_aa: CASSAGTSGRHEQFF
j_call: TRBJ1-1; v_call: TRBV7-9; d_call: .; clone_size: many; cdr3_nt: TGTGCCAGCAGCTTAACCTCCATGGGGGGCTGGTGGGCTTTCTTT; cdr3_aa: CASSLTSMGGWWAFF
j_call: TRBJ2-1; v_call: TRBV7-9; d_call: .; clone_size: .; cdr3_nt: TGTGCCAGCAGCACCTCACGGGCCACTAAAAGAACCTACAATGAGCAGTTCTTC; cdr3_aa: CASSTSRATKRTYNEQFF
j_call: TRBJ2-3; v_call: TRBV2; d_call: TRBD2; clone_size: .; cdr3_nt: TGTGCCAGCAGTGAGGGATTAGCGGGCCGCACAGATACGCAGTATTTT; cdr3_aa: CASSEGLAGRTDTQYF
j_call: TRBJ2-7; v_call: TRBV3-1; d_call: TRBD2; clone_size: many; cdr3_nt: TGTGCCAGCAGCCAAGGGGCTAGCGGGAGCTACGAGCAGTACTTC; cdr3_aa: CASSQGASGSYEQYF
j_call: TRBJ2-7; v_call: TRBV4-1; d_call: .; clone_size: .; cdr3_nt: TGCGCCAGCAGCCAAGATACGGAGACCAACGAGCAGTACTTC; cdr3_aa: CASSQDTETNEQYF
j_call: TRBJ2-1; v_call: TRBV11-2; d_call: .; clone_size: many; cdr3_nt: TGTGCCAGCAGCTTAGAGCCAGGGTTTGGTGAGCAGTTCTTC; cdr3_aa: CASSLEPGFGEQFF
j_call: TRBJ2-1; v_call: TRBV28; d_call: .; clone_size: many; cdr3_nt: TGTGCCAGCAGTTTCCCAACGGGGCATTACAATGAGCAGTTCTTC; cdr3_aa: CASSFPTGHYNEQFF
j_call: TRBJ2-1; v_call: TRBV30; d_call: TRBD2; clone_size: many; cdr3_nt: TGTGCCTGGAGTGGACTAGCGGGAGAGGCGGACAATGAGCAGTTCTTC; cdr3_aa: CAWSGLAGEADNEQFF
j_call: TRBJ1-6; v_call: TRBV11-2; d_call: .; clone_size: many; cdr3_nt: TGTGCCAGCAGCTATGGGCGGTCGGGGGCGAGGTATTCACCCCTCCACTTT; cdr3_aa: CASSYGRSGARYSPLHF
j_call: TRBJ2-3; v_call: TRBV25-1; d_call: .; clone_size: few; cdr3_nt: TGTGCCAGCAATCCAGGGCTGGGGACAGATACGCAGTATTTT; cdr3_aa: CASNPGLGTDTQYF
j_call: TRBJ2-7; v_call: TRBV6-5; d_call: .; clone_size: few; cdr3_nt: TGTGCCAGCAGTTACCGCAGGAGCTCCTACGAGCAGTACTTC; cdr3_aa: CASSYRRSSYEQYF
j_call: TRBJ2-1; v_call: TRBV3-1; d_call: .; clone_size: .; cdr3_nt: TGTGCCAGCAGCCAAGAGTTAACCCCTGAGCAGTTCTTC; cdr3_aa: CASSQELTPEQFF
j_call: TRBJ1-1; v_call: TRBV12-3/TRBV12-4; d_call: TRBD1; clone_size: many; cdr3_nt: TGTGCCAGCAGCCATGAGACAGGGAGCAACACTGAAGCTTTCTTT; cdr3_aa: CASSHETGSNTEAFF